One and the same sample provided the 21 T cell receptor beta chains below, sequenced in a study of blood T cells in healthy people across ages. The authors ran a second PCR of roughly 6 to 12 cycles using a sample-barcoded 5' primer and a J-beta primer mix. Using its own MiXCR run on the 5' RACE reads, TCRdb lists one record per CDR3 protein. The sample records 700,000 to 850,000 distinct CDR3 sequences, about 37% being singletons. The sample was blood. These receptors originate from a young man in good health.

This chain joins TRBV10-3 and TRBJ2-3; TRBD2 aligns across 10 bases. The V gene's germline CDR1 is ENHRY and CDR2 SYGVKD. The V segment lost 5 bases and the J segment 5 bases; nucleotides outside the gene matches: 7. CDR3 length equals 15 residues. The CDR3 loop is CAISLAGEGQDTQYF. The CDR3, as DNA: TGTGCCATCAGTCTAGCGGGAGAGGGGCAAGATACGCAGTATTTT.

The gene calls are TRBV20-1 and TRBJ2-1; 7 nucleotides agree with TRBD1. The junction had 13 bases not matched to a gene; V was cut back by 1 base and J by 13 bases. Germline V lookup: CDR1 DFQATT, CDR2 SNEGSKA (reference sequence). The CDR3 extends over 14 amino acids. CDR3 region: CSARGDRDQETQFF. The CDR3 bases are TGCAGTGCTAGAGGAGACAGGGACCAAGAGACCCAGTTCTTC.

The J gene is TRBJ1-1, the V gene TRBV18; TRBD1 matches 7 bases. CDR3 length: 15 residues. Germline V gene lookup returns CDR1 KGHSH and CDR2 LQKENI. V lost 2 bases to trimming and J lost 3 bases; unmatched junction nucleotides: 6. The CDR3 spells CASSPGSGGDTEAFF. Written as DNA, the CDR3 is TGTGCCAGCTCACCAGGCTCAGGGGGTGACACTGAAGCTTTCTTT.

This clonotype has at least ten counts. V gene TRBV12-3 or TRBV12-4 combines with J gene TRBJ1-5, with D tentatively TRBD1 (5 bases). Trimming removed 9 bases at V and 3 bases at J, with 15 bases between. The CDR3 extends over 14 amino acids. The CDR3 reads CASGRDAYNQPQHF. The CDR3 DNA reads TGTGCCAGTGGCCGGGACGCCTACAATCAGCCCCAGCATTTT.

This clonotype was seen only a few times. V is TRBV7-7 and J is TRBJ2-2, with 10 bases that match TRBD1. This CDR3 spans 16 amino acids. From germline, CDR1 is SSHAT and CDR2 FNYEAQ (reference sequence). V shed 5 bases, J shed 7 bases, and the junction held 10 bases outside the gene matches. The CDR3 region is CASSNTGTGASGELFF. CDR3 DNA sequence: TGTGCCAGCAGCAACACCGGGACAGGGGCGAGCGGGGAGCTGTTTTTT.

This clonotype has at least ten counts. The gene calls are TRBV20-1 and TRBJ2-1; 8 positions match TRBD1. V dropped 2 bases and J dropped 6; count of bases not matched to a gene: 12. Germline V gene lookup returns CDR1 DFQATT and CDR2 SNEGSKA (reference sequence). The CDR3 extends over 16 amino acids. The DNA of the CDR3 is TGCAGTGCTAGACCCCCCGCGACAGGGGTTTCCAATGAGCAGTTCTTC. Translated: CSARPPATGVSNEQFF.

This clonotype was detected a few times. CDR3 DNA: TGTGCCAGCAGCGACAGGGGGCGATTAGGAAATGAGCAGTTCTTC. Translation gives CASSDRGRLGNEQFF. This chain connects TRBV7-3 to TRBJ2-1, with TRBD1 identical over 10 bases. The CDR3 is 15 amino acids. V dropped 5 bases and J dropped 7; count of bases not matched to a gene: 8. Germline values: CDR1 SGHTA, CDR2 FQGTGA.

This clonotype has just a few counts. The chain combines TRBV3-1 with TRBJ2-4; 10 nucleotides line up with TRBD2. With the DNA end fitting TRBJ2-5 better, the J assignment may be wrong. The CDR3 consists of 16 residues. Per the germline V gene, CDR1 is LGHDT and CDR2 is YNNKEL (reference sequence). CDR3 in DNA: TGTGCCAGCAGCCCTCGTGGAGCGGGGGGGCAAGAGACCCAGTACTTC. This translates into CASSPRGAGGQETQYF.

The chain couples TRBV4-2 to TRBJ1-2; 8 bases line up with TRBD1. In germline, CDR1 is LGHNA, CDR2 YNFKEQ. The CDR3 extends over 14 amino acids. V was pared by 4 bases and J by 2 bases, with 3 bases of the junction left unmatched. The CDR3 loop is CASSPTGENYGYTF. For the CDR3, the DNA is TGTGCCAGCAGCCCGACAGGGGAAAACTATGGCTACACCTTC.

Worth noting for this clonotype: With a much larger clone just one base away, this may be a read error. The V call is TRBV4-3, the J call TRBJ2-6, with D possibly TRBD1 on 5 matching bases. The CDR3 length is 17 residues. From germline, CDR1 is LGHNA and CDR2 YSLEER. For the CDR3, the DNA is TGCGCCGGCAGCCAAGCCAGACAGAGCTCTGGGGCCAACGTCCTGACTTTC. Protein sequence: CAGSQARQSSGANVLTF.

The chain employs TRBV3-1 and TRBJ2-6; D gene ambiguous. The germline V and J ends were trimmed by 2 bases and 0 bases, with 5 bases remaining between them. CDR1 is LGHDT and CDR2 is YNNKEL in the germline V gene (reference sequence). This CDR3 spans 15 amino acids. The CDR3 nucleotides are TGTGCCAGCAGCCAAAGGAGCTCTGGGGCCAACGTCCTGACTTTC. Protein product: CASSQRSSGANVLTF.

V and J are TRBV7-9 and TRBJ2-5; tentatively, D is TRBD1 (6 bases). V lost 5 bases and J lost 11, with 24 bases in between. CDR1 and CDR2 (germline): SEHNR, FQNEAQ (reference sequence). This CDR3 has 15 amino acids. In nucleotides, the CDR3 is TGTGCCAGCAGCCCCGGGACACTTAACTACAATGAGCAGTACTTC. Protein sequence: CASSPGTLNYNEQYF.

This clonotype has at least ten counts. This chain joins TRBV4-1 and TRBJ2-3; D ambiguous. The CDR3 sequence is 17 residues long. Trimming removed 0 bases from V and 0 bases from J, with 13 bases in between. Per the germline V gene, CDR1 is MGHRA and CDR2 is YSYEKL. CDR3 residues: CASSQDVYPTSTDTQYF. CDR3 bases: TGCGCCAGCAGCCAAGACGTCTACCCGACTAGCACAGATACGCAGTATTTT.

Written as DNA, the CDR3 is TGTGCCAGCAGTTACCTACGCCGCTGGGGAGAGACCCAGTACTTC. Translation gives CASSYLRRWGETQYF. The J gene is TRBJ2-5, the V gene TRBV6-2 or TRBV6-3; no definite D call. This CDR3 has 15 residues. Trimming shortened V by 2 bases and J by 4 bases, and 14 bases separated the two germline ends. Germline V gene sequence: CDR1 MNHEY, CDR2 SVGEGT.

This clonotype turned up a few times. The J gene is TRBJ2-6, the V gene TRBV11-2; D gene uncertain. The CDR3 sequence is 16 residues long. The ends were cut back, 7 bases at V and 0 bases at J, with 13 bases in the middle. The germline gives CDR1 SGHAT, CDR2 FQNNGV. The CDR3 bases are TGTGCCAGCACCTCCGCCGTGCCCTCTGGGGCCAACGTCCTGACTTTC. Translation gives CASTSAVPSGANVLTF.

The chain couples TRBV12-3 or TRBV12-4 to TRBJ1-2; D might be TRBD1 (5 bases). With 4 bases removed from V and 8 bases from J, the gap between germline ends came to 17 bases. The CDR3 sequence is 14 residues long. CDR3 in amino acids: CASSSPSRVNGYTF. Here the CDR3 DNA reads TGTGCCAGCAGTTCCCCCAGCAGGGTCAACGGCTACACCTTC.

This rearrangement joins TRBV7-9 to TRBJ2-3; D unresolved. The CDR3 loop spans 15 amino acids. Deletions cut 5 bases from V and 2 bases from J, with 14 bases between. Per the germline V gene, CDR1 is SEHNR and CDR2 is FQNEAQ (reference sequence). DNA of the CDR3: TGTGCCAGCAGCGCGACCAACAGCCCCACAGATACGCAGTATTTT. Protein sequence: CASSATNSPTDTQYF.

The chain carries TRBV6-2 or TRBV6-3 and TRBJ1-2; D remains ambiguous. CDR3 length: 17 amino acids. Germline V gene sequence: CDR1 MNHEY, CDR2 SVGEGT. The V and J ends lost 2 bases and 9 bases respectively, with 25 bases between them. The CDR3 bases are TGTGCCAGCAGTTACGAGGCAACGCCCACATGGCCTAGGAGCTACACCTTC. This gives the protein CASSYEATPTWPRSYTF.

This chain links TRBV27 with TRBJ1-1; D not resolved. Between the trimmed V and J ends, which lost 6 bases and 6 bases, there was a span of 14 bases. The germline CDR1 and CDR2 sequences are MNHEY and SMNVEV (reference sequence). This CDR3 comprises 13 residues. The CDR3: CASSSHSIAEAFF. CDR3 in DNA: TGTGCCAGCAGCAGCCATAGTATAGCTGAAGCTTTCTTT.

This clonotype was counted between two and nine times. This rearrangement joins TRBV7-2 to TRBJ2-1, with 7 bases that match TRBD2. The length of the CDR3 is 14 residues. Trimming cost V 5 bases and J 6 bases; bases outside gene matches: 7. The germline V gene has CDR1 SGHTA and CDR2 FQGNSA. This CDR3 is CASSPSGDPNEQFF. The CDR3 nucleotides read TGTGCCAGCAGCCCCAGCGGGGACCCCAATGAGCAGTTCTTC. Full variable domain (rest looked up from reference TRBV7-2 and TRBJ2-1): GAGVSQSPSNKVTEKGKDVELRCDPISGHTALYWYRQSLGQGLEFLIYFQGNSAPDKSGLPSDRFSAERTGGSVSTLTIQRTQQEDSAVYLCASSPSGDPNEQFFGPGTRLTVL.

The chain couples TRBV2 to TRBJ1-2; weak D call: TRBD1 (5 bases). The CDR3 is 12 residues long. Germline CDR1 is SNHLY and CDR2 is FYNNEI. The V end was cut by 9 bases, the J end by 4 bases, with 12 bases between. The CDR3 bases are TGTGCCAGTTCAGACAGCTTCTATGGCTACACCTTC. Its translation: CASSDSFYGYTF.